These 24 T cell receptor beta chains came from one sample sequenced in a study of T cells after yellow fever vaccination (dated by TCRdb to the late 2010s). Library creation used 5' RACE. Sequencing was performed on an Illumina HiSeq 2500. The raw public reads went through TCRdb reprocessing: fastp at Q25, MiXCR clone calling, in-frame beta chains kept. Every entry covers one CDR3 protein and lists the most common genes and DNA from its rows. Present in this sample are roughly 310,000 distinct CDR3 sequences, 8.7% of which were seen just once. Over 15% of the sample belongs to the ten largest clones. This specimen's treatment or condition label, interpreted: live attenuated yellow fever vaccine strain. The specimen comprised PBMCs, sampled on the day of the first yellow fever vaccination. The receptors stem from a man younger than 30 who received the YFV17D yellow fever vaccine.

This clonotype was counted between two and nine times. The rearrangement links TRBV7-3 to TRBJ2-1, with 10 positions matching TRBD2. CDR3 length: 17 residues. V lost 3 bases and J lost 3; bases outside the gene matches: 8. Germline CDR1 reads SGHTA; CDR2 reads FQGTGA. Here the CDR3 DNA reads TGTGCCAGCAGCTTGACCGGACTAGCGGTTAACTACAATGAGCAGTTCTTC. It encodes CASSLTGLAVNYNEQFF.

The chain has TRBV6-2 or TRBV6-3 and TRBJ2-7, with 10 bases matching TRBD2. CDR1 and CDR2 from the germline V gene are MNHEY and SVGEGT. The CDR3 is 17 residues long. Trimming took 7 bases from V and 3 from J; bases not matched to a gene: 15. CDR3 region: CASNILGWTSGHYEQYF. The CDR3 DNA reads TGTGCCAGCAATATTTTGGGATGGACTAGCGGCCACTACGAGCAGTACTTC.

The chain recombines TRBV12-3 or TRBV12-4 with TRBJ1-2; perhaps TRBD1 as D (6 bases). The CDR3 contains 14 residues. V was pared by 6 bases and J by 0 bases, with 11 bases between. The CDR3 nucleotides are TGTGCCAGCAGATCAGGGGTCGCTAACTATGGCTACACCTTC. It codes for CASRSGVANYGYTF.

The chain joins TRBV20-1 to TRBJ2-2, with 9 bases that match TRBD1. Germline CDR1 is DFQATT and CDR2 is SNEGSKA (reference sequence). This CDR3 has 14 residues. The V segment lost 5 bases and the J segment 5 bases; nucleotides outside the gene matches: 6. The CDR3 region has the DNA TGCAGTGCTCCGGGACAGGGAGGGACCGGGGAGCTGTTTTTT. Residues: CSAPGQGGTGELFF.

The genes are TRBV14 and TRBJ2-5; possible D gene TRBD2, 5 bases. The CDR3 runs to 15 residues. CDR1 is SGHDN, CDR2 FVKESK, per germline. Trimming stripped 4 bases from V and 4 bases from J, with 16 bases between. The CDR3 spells CASSLLGMVVETQYF. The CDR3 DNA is TGTGCCAGCAGCCTACTCGGGATGGTAGTAGAGACCCAGTACTTC.

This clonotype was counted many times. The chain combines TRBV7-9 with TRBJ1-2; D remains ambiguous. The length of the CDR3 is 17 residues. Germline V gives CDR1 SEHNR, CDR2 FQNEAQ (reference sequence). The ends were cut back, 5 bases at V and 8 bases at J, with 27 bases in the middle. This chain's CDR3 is CASSPFFEERRSTGYTF. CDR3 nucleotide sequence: TGTGCCAGCAGCCCTTTTTTCGAGGAACGGAGGAGTACGGGCTACACCTTC.

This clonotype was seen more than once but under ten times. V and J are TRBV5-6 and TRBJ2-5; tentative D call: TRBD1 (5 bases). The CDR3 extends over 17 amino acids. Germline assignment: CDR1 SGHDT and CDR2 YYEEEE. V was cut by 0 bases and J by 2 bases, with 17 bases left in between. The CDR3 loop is CASSLGPTMSGQETQYF. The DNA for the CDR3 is TGTGCCAGCAGCTTGGGGCCGACCATGTCAGGGCAAGAGACCCAGTACTTC.

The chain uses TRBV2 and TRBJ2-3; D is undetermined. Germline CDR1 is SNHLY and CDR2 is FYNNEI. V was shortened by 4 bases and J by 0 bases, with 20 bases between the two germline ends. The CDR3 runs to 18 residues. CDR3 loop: CASSVPGMTGPSTDTQYF. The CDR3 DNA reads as TGTGCCAGCAGTGTCCCCGGTATGACCGGACCTAGCACAGATACGCAGTATTTT. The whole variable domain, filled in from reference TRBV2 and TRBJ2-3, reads EPEVTQTPSHQVTQMGQEVILRCVPISNHLYFYWYRQILGQKVEFLVSFYNNEISEKSEIFDDQFSVERPDGSNFTLKIRSTKLEDSAMYFCASSVPGMTGPSTDTQYFGPGTRLTVL.

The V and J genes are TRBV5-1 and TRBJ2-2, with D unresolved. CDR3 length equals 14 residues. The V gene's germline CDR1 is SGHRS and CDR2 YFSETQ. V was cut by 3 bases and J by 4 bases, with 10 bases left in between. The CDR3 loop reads CASSWDPGTGELFF. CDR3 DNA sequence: TGCGCCAGCAGCTGGGATCCGGGCACCGGGGAGCTGTTTTTT.

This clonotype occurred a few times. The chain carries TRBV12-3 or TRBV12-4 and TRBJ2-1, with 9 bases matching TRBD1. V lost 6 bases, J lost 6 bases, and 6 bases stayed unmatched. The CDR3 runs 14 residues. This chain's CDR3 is CASSRDRVGNEQFF. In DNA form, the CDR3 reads TGTGCCAGCAGCCGGGACAGGGTCGGCAATGAGCAGTTCTTC.

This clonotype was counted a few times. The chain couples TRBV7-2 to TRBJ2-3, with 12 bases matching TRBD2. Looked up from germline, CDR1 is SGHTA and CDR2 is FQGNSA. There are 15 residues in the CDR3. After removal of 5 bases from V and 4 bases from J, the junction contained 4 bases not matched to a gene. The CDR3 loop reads CASSPSGGAADTQYF. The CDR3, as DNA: TGTGCCAGCAGCCCTAGCGGGGGGGCCGCAGATACGCAGTATTTT.

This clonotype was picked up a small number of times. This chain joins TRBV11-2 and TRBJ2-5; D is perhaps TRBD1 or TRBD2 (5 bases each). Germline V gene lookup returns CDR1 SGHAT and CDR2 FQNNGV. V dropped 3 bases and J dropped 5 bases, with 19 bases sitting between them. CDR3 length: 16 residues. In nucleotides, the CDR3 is TGTGCCAGCAGCTTTACAAGGGCCGCTGAGGGGGAGACCCAGTACTTC. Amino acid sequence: CASSFTRAAEGETQYF.

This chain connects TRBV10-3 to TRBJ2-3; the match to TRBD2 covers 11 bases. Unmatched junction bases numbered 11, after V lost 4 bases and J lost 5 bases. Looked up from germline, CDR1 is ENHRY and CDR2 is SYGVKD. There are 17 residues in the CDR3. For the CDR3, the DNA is TGTGCCATCAGTGGCCTGTCATTAGCGGGGGGGCAAGATACGCAGTATTTT. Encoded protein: CAISGLSLAGGQDTQYF.

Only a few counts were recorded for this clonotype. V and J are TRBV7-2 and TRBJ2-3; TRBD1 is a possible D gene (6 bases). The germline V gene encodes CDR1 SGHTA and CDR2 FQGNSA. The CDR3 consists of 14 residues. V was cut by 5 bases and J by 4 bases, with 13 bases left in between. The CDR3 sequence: CASSPTGESDTQYF. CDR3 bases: TGTGCCAGCAGCCCGACAGGAGAGTCAGATACGCAGTATTTT.

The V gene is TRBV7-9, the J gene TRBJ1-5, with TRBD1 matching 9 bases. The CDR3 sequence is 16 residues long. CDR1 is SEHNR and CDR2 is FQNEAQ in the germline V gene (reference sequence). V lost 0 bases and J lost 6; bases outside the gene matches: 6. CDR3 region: CASSLARTGESQPQHF. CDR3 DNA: TGTGCCAGCAGCTTAGCGCGGACAGGGGAATCTCAGCCCCAGCATTTT.

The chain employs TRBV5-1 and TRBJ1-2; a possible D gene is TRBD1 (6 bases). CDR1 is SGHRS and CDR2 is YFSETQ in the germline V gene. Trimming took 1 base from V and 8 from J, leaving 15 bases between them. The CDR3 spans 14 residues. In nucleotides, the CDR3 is TGCGCCAGCAGCTTGAGTCCGGACAGCTCCGGCTACACCTTC. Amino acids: CASSLSPDSSGYTF.

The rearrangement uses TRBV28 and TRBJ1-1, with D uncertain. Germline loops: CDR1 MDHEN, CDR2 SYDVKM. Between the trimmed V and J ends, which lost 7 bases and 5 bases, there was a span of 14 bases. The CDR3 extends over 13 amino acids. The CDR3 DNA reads TGTGCCAGCACCCATAGGGCGTTAACTGAAGCTTTCTTT. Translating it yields CASTHRALTEAFF.

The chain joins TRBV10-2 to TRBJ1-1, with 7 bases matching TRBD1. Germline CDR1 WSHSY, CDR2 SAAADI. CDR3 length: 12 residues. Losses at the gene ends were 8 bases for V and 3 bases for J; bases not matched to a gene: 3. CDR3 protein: CASGDRHTEAFF. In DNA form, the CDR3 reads TGCGCCAGCGGGGACAGACACACTGAAGCTTTCTTT.

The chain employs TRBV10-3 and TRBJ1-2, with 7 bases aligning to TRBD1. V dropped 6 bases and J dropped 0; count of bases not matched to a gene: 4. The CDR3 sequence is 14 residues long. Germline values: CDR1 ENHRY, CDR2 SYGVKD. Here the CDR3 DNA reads TGTGCCATCAGCCCAGACAGGGCTAACTATGGCTACACCTTC. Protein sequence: CAISPDRANYGYTF.

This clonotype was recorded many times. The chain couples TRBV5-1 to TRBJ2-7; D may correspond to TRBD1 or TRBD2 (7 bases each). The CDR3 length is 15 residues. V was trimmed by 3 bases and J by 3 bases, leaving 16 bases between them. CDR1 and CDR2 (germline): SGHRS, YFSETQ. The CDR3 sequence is CASSWGLTGDYEQYF. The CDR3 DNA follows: TGCGCCAGCAGCTGGGGACTAACAGGGGACTACGAGCAGTACTTC.

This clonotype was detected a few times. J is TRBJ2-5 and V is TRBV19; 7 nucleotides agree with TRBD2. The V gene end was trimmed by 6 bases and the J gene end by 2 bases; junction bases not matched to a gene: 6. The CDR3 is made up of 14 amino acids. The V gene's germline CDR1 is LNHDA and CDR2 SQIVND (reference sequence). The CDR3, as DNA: TGTGCCAGTAGCCGCGGGGGTACGCAAGAGACCCAGTACTTC. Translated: CASSRGGTQETQYF.

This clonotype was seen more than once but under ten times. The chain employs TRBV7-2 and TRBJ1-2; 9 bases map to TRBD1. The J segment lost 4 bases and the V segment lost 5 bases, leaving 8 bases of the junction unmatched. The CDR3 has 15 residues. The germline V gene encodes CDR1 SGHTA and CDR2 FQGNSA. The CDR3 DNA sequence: TGTGCCAGCAGCGAGGGACAGGGAGTAGCCTATGGCTACACCTTC. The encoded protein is CASSEGQGVAYGYTF.

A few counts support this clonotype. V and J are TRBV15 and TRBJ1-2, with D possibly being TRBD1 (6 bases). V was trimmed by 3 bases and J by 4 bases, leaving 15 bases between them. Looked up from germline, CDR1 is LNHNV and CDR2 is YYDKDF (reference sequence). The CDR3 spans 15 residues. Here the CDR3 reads CATSSADRYPYGYTF. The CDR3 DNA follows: TGTGCCACCAGCAGCGCGGACAGATACCCCTATGGCTACACCTTC.

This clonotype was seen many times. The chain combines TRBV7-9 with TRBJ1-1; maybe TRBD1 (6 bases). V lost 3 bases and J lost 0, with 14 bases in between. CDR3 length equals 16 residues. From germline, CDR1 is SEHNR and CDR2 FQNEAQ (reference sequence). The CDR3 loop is CASSFSGELMNTEAFF. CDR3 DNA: TGTGCCAGCAGCTTTTCAGGGGAGTTAATGAACACTGAAGCTTTCTTT.